This record looks at one TCR beta chain sequence and its context. The antigen remains unidentified. This entry is derived from a study of cytomegalovirus exposure and HLA in healthy donors. Study-level results: TCR beta V segments were, for the most part, productive about 87% or about 30% of the time in an earlier analysis. In a later analysis, HLA-associated TCR beta chains were more clonally expanded than equally common others. Cytomegalovirus-associated TCR beta chains were listed, numbering more than 150.

J was trimmed by 8 bases and V by 2 bases; bases with no gene match: 21. Germline lookup yields CDR1 SGHTA and CDR2 FQGNSA. This CDR3 comprises 19 residues. Researchers ran the PCR with 60 Vbeta and 13 Jbeta primers. Generated by immunoSEQ multiplex PCR, the TCRdb table keeps only in-frame clones and is missing some. The top ten clones hold 0.7% to 0.85% of a sample with more than 90,000 clones, roughly 80% of them seen once. The TCR sequence derives from an older woman in good health and CMV-seronegative. The specimen sequenced was PBMCs. J is TRBJ2-1 and V is TRBV7-2; TRBD1 agrees at 7 bases. The CDR3 reads CASSLRVGQILSFRHEQFF. The DNA for the CDR3 is TGTGCCAGCAGCTTAAGAGTGGGACAGATCCTCTCATTTCGACATGAGCAGTTCTTC. Full variable domain (remainder filled in from reference TRBV7-2 and TRBJ2-1): GAGVSQSPSNKVTEKGKDVELRCDPISGHTALYWYRQSLGQGLEFLIYFQGNSAPDKSGLPSDRFSAERTGGSVSTLTIQRTQQEDSAVYLCASSLRVGQILSFRHEQFFGPGTRLTVL.